The entry below describes one T cell receptor (beta chain). Its antigen is not known. Trimming pared 2 bases from V and 0 bases from J, leaving 10 bases between. Germline CDR1 is LNHDA and CDR2 is SQIVND (reference sequence). The CDR3 is made up of 15 amino acids. These data originate in a study of OX40 agonist ivuxolimab in advanced cancers. About the research overall: Patients received intravenous ivuxolimab every 2 weeks at 0.01 to 10 mg/kg. Three partial responders included one hepatocellular carcinoma patient and two cutaneous melanoma patients. Study-level points and caveats: CD4+ T cells averaged fewer expanded clones than CD8+ T cells.

The table came from immunoSEQ multiplex PCR; TCRdb's copy has only in-frame clones and leaves some out. The sample gives 30,000 to 40,000 clones, over 60% of which show up once; about 21% is in the top ten. This specimen was CD4+ or CD8+ T cells sorted from blood, taken in a trial of the OX40 agonist ivuxolimab. The chain recombines TRBV19 with TRBJ1-2; tentatively, D is TRBD1 (6 bases). This clonotype was sampled from an adult with an advanced solid tumor such as melanoma, head and neck, liver or kidney cancer. The CDR3 here is CASSIQGPSNYGYTF. The CDR3 region has the DNA TGTGCCAGTAGTATACAGGGGCCCTCTAACTATGGCTACACCTTC.